Shown below are 11 T cell receptor beta chains from a single sample sequenced in a study of identical twins. TCRdb used MiXCR to reprocess the 5' RACE reads, holding one entry per CDR3 protein. The repertoire holds about 530,000 distinct CDR3 sequences, around 20% seen once, with around 0.5% in the top ten. The sample was also reused in another study, on yellow fever vaccine responses in identical twins.

The source material was CD4+ T cells sorted from blood. These TCRs come from a woman under 30 in good health.

In its sample, this clonotype was seen a few times. The J gene is TRBJ1-1, the V gene TRBV5-1; TRBD1 matches at 7 bases. CDR3 length equals 17 residues. The V and J ends lost 4 bases and 2 bases, in that order; junction bases with no gene match: 14. CDR1 is SGHRS and CDR2 is YFSETQ in the germline V gene. The DNA for the CDR3 is TGCGCCAGCAGCCCGGCGGCACTTTGGGACAGAAACACTGAAGCTTTCTTT. Protein sequence: CASSPAALWDRNTEAFF.

The sample holds a few counts of this clonotype. Here the CDR3 reads CATSRDLADSGNTIYF. For the CDR3, the DNA is TGTGCCACCAGCAGAGATTTGGCGGACTCTGGAAACACCATATATTTT. The chain uses TRBV15 and TRBJ1-3; no definite D call. Per germline, CDR1 LNHNV and CDR2 YYDKDF (reference sequence). CDR3 length: 16 amino acids. Deletions cut 0 bases from V and 0 bases from J, with 9 bases between. Combining the CDR3 with reference TRBV15 and TRBJ1-3 gives the whole variable domain DAMVIQNPRYQVTQFGKPVTLSCSQTLNHNVMYWYQQKSSQAPKLLFHYYDKDFNNEADTPDNFQSRRPNTSFCFLDIRSPGLGDTAMYLCATSRDLADSGNTIYFGEGSWLTVV.

The CDR3 DNA follows: TGTGCCAGCAGCTCGAGGGCGGCTAGTAGCACAGATACGCAGTATTTT. It is translated as CASSSRAASSTDTQYF. The V and J genes are TRBV4-2 and TRBJ2-3, with a tentative D call TRBD2 (5 bases). This CDR3 contains 16 residues. V gave up 5 bases and J gave up 0 bases, with 15 bases separating them. Germline V gene data show CDR1 as LGHNA and CDR2 as YNFKEQ.

This chain joins TRBV11-2 and TRBJ2-7, with D unresolved. This CDR3 is 15 amino acids long. Per germline, CDR1 SGHAT and CDR2 FQNNGV. The V gene lost 4 bases and the J gene lost 2 bases, with 15 bases spanning the gap. CDR3 sequence (DNA): TGTGCCAGCAGCTCCCTAAGCGTACAGACCTACGAGCAGTACTTC. As protein: CASSSLSVQTYEQYF.

This clonotype was detected many times. V and J are TRBV11-2 and TRBJ2-1; D is unclear. Trimming shortened V by 2 bases and J by 6 bases, and 5 bases separated the two germline ends. Looked up from germline, CDR1 is SGHAT and CDR2 is FQNNGV. CDR3 length: 12 residues. The CDR3 loop is CASSLSSNEQFF. The CDR3 region has the DNA TGTGCCAGCAGCTTAAGTAGCAATGAGCAGTTCTTC.

The rearrangement links TRBV12-3 or TRBV12-4 to TRBJ2-7; TRBD2 agrees at 7 bases. The CDR3 consists of 17 residues. The J segment lost 0 bases and the V segment lost 5 bases, leaving 13 bases of the junction unmatched. The CDR3 bases are TGTGCCAGCAGTCTCACTACGACTAGCCCGAGCTCCTACGAGCAGTACTTC. It translates to CASSLTTTSPSSYEQYF.

V gene TRBV5-1 combines with J gene TRBJ2-2; 8 positions agree with TRBD2. Germline values: CDR1 SGHRS, CDR2 YFSETQ. Unmatched junction bases numbered 9, after V lost 3 bases and J lost 5 bases. This CDR3 has 16 residues. CDR3 DNA sequence: TGCGCCAGCAGCTCCCCCGCGGGGGGCGGGACCGGGGAGCTGTTTTTT. Amino acid sequence: CASSSPAGGGTGELFF.

This clonotype was picked up a small number of times. J is TRBJ1-6 and V is TRBV9, with D perhaps matching TRBD1 (5 bases). Trimming stripped 0 bases from V and 2 bases from J, with 9 bases between. This CDR3 is 16 amino acids long. Germline CDR1 is SGDLS and CDR2 is YYNGEE. The CDR3: CASSVAAGPYNSPLHF. The CDR3 bases are TGTGCCAGCAGCGTAGCCGCAGGGCCCTATAATTCACCCCTCCACTTT.

The table lists this clonotype with a count of one. J is TRBJ2-6 and V is TRBV25-1; D unclear. Between the trimmed V and J ends, which lost 6 bases and 0 bases, there was a span of 3 bases. The CDR3 consists of 13 residues. In germline, CDR1 is MGHDK, CDR2 SYGVNS. CDR3 in amino acids: CASSHSGANVLTF. CDR3 nucleotide sequence: TGTGCCAGCAGCCACTCTGGGGCCAACGTCCTGACTTTC.

The V call is TRBV7-9, the J call TRBJ2-1; 14 nucleotides align to TRBD2. The V and J ends lost 4 bases and 7 bases, in that order; junction bases with no gene match: 9. The CDR3 consists of 17 residues. The germline V gene encodes CDR1 SEHNR and CDR2 FQNEAQ (reference sequence). The CDR3 nucleotides read TGTGCCAGCAGCTCCCGACTAGCGGGAGGGCAAGTGAATGAGCAGTTCTTC. This encodes CASSSRLAGGQVNEQFF.

This chain links TRBV20-1 with TRBJ2-7; 9 bases match TRBD2. Looked up from germline, CDR1 is DFQATT and CDR2 is SNEGSKA (reference sequence). The V segment lost 6 bases and the J segment 2 bases; nucleotides outside the gene matches: 8. This CDR3 is 14 amino acids long. CDR3 loop: CSAKTSGATYEQYF. In DNA, the CDR3 is TGCAGTGCAAAGACTAGCGGAGCTACCTACGAGCAGTACTTC.